This paragraph covers one T cell receptor beta chain sequence. The data derive from a study of blood T cell repertoires in COVID-19. Measured with immunoSEQ multiplex PCR; TCRdb has only the in-frame clones, and not every one. Of 300,000 to 400,000 clones in the sample, 70% to 90% were seen once. V was cut by 5 bases and J by 4 bases, with 11 bases left in between. Germline CDR1 SGHNT, CDR2 YENEEA. The CDR3 has 14 amino acids. The sample consisted of peripheral blood. The chain links TRBV11-3 to TRBJ2-2, with D uncertain. The clonotype was recovered from a human donor in a cohort sampled during active COVID-19. The CDR3, as DNA: TGTGCCAGCAGCCCCAGATCGGGCACCGGGGAGCTGTTTTTT. Translating it yields CASSPRSGTGELFF.